One and the same sample provided the 13 T cell receptor beta chains below, sequenced in a study of T cell repertoires in cytomegalovirus infection. Each CDR3 protein is one row after TCRdb ran MiXCR on the reads. Among around 240,000 distinct CDR3 sequences listed, 22% were seen once. The specimen was CD8+ T cells from PBMCs. The receptors stem from a human donor in good health (CMV status not recorded). Some clones in this sample may be carry-over from other donors' samples.

The genes are TRBV7-9 and TRBJ1-2; D gene uncertain. V lost 2 bases and J lost 2, with 15 bases in between. The V gene's germline CDR1 is SEHNR and CDR2 FQNEAQ (reference sequence). The CDR3 covers 16 residues. CDR3 sequence reads: CASSLLDREQNYGYTF. CDR3 nucleotide sequence: TGTGCCAGCAGCTTATTGGACCGGGAACAGAACTATGGCTACACCTTC. The complete variable domain, with remaining parts taken from reference TRBV7-9 and TRBJ1-2, reads DTGVSQNPRHKITKRGQNVTFRCDPISEHNRLYWYRQTLGQGPEFLTYFQNEAQLEKSRLLSDRFSAERPKGSFSTLEIQRTEQGDSAMYLCASSLLDREQNYGYTFGSGTRLTVV.

The rearrangement links TRBV28 to TRBJ2-7; D not resolved. The V and J ends lost 2 bases and 0 bases respectively, with 14 bases between them. Germline V gene data show CDR1 as MDHEN and CDR2 as SYDVKM. The CDR3 contains 16 residues. The CDR3 region is CASSLPPERYSYEQYF. The CDR3, as DNA: TGTGCCAGCAGTTTACCACCGGAGAGGTACTCCTACGAGCAGTACTTC. The full variable domain, in which reference TRBV28 and TRBJ2-7 provide the parts outside the CDR3, is DVKVTQSSRYLVKRTGEKVFLECVQDMDHENMFWYRQDPGLGLRLIYFSYDVKMKEKGDIPEGYSVSREKKERFSLILESASTNQTSMYLCASSLPPERYSYEQYFGPGTRLTVT.

The J gene is TRBJ1-1, the V gene TRBV13; 7 bases agree with TRBD1. Germline V gene sequence: CDR1 PRHDT, CDR2 FYEKMQ (reference sequence). The CDR3 is 15 amino acids. V shed 2 bases, J shed 5 bases, and the junction held 8 bases outside the gene matches. CDR3 protein: CASSLSGGSETEAFF. The CDR3 region has the DNA TGTGCCAGCAGCTTATCAGGGGGTTCAGAGACTGAAGCTTTCTTT.

This clonotype has more than one count but fewer than ten. V is TRBV29-1 and J is TRBJ1-1; D call uncertain. The CDR3 loop spans 11 amino acids. Germline V gives CDR1 SQVTM, CDR2 ANQGSEA. V shed 8 bases and J shed 4 bases, with 11 bases lying between them. CDR3 nucleotides: TGCAGCACCCTCTGGGGCACTGAAGCTTTCTTT. Residues: CSTLWGTEAFF.

The rearrangement joins TRBV29-1 to TRBJ2-2, with 7 nucleotides matching TRBD1. This CDR3 contains 15 residues. V trimming: 2 bases; J trimming: 2 bases; junction bases outside the gene matches: 5. Germline lookup yields CDR1 SQVTM and CDR2 ANQGSEA. The CDR3 bases are TGCAGCGTTGAAAATCGGGACAGTAACACCGGGGAGCTGTTTTTT. Translation: CSVENRDSNTGELFF.

V usage is TRBV12-3 or TRBV12-4 and J usage is TRBJ2-5, with 7 bases identical to TRBD2. V lost 7 bases and J lost 2; bases outside the gene matches: 7. The CDR3 loop spans 14 amino acids. The CDR3 sequence is CASTSSGGQETQYF. As DNA, the CDR3 is TGTGCCAGCACCTCGTCGGGGGGTCAAGAGACCCAGTACTTC.

This clonotype was seen more than once but under ten times. This chain joins TRBV6-1 and TRBJ2-7; tentatively, D is TRBD1 or TRBD2 (5 bases each). CDR3 size: 13 residues. Germline values: CDR1 MNHNS, CDR2 SASEGT. Trimming took 7 bases from V and 0 from J, leaving 10 bases between them. In DNA, the CDR3 is TGTGCCAGCACCCGAGGGGTCTCCTACGAGCAGTACTTC. This gives the protein CASTRGVSYEQYF.

V gene TRBV3-1 combines with J gene TRBJ2-3; a possible D gene is TRBD2 (6 bases). Trimming left V 3 bases short and J 4 bases short, with 11 bases between. The CDR3 has 14 residues. CDR1 and CDR2 from the germline V gene are LGHDT and YNNKEL (reference sequence). In DNA form, the CDR3 reads TGTGCCAGCAGCCACATAACGGGGGCAGATACGCAGTATTTT. This codes for CASSHITGADTQYF.

The chain combines TRBV5-1 with TRBJ2-4; 12 bases match TRBD2. The germline CDR1 and CDR2 sequences are SGHRS and YFSETQ. This CDR3 region has 18 residues. With V trimmed by 0 bases and J by 8 bases, 12 bases remained unmatched. The CDR3 nucleotides read TGCGCCAGCAGCTTGGAATCGTCACTAGCGGGGGGCCGGGACATTCAGTACTTC. This sequence encodes CASSLESSLAGGRDIQYF.

As to this clonotype: One junction end does not reproduce the germline sequence, and a read error may be involved. The V call is TRBV2, the J call TRBJ1-6; D is ambiguous. This CDR3 is 14 amino acids long. Germline CDR1 reads SNHLY; CDR2 reads FYNNEI. The DNA of the CDR3 is TGTGCCAGCAGTGAAAACAACCTTAATTTACCCCTCCACTTT. It translates to CASSENNLNLPLHF. Looking up the rest from reference TRBV2 and TRBJ1-6 gives the full variable domain: EPEVTQTPSHQVTQMGQEVILRCVPISNHLYFYWYRQILGQKVEFLVSFYNNEISEKSEIFDDQFSVERPDGSNFTLKIRSTKLEDSAMYFCASSENNLNLPLHFGNGTRLTVT.

DNA of the CDR3: TGTGCCAGCAGAGGCCGCGAGCAGTTCTTC. Translating gives CASRGREQFF. V is TRBV2 and J is TRBJ2-1; no clear D gene. This CDR3 comprises 10 residues. Germline CDR1 is SNHLY and CDR2 is FYNNEI. V was clipped by 6 bases and J by 10 bases, with 7 bases between them.

This clonotype was seen many times. The chain couples TRBV7-9 to TRBJ1-4, with D maybe TRBD1 (6 bases). The length of the CDR3 is 15 residues. Germline-derived CDR1 and CDR2 are SEHNR and FQNEAQ (reference sequence). V shed 5 bases and J shed 4 bases, with 14 bases lying between them. CDR3 sequence: CASSPPTGVNEKLFF. CDR3 in DNA: TGTGCCAGCAGCCCCCCGACAGGAGTTAATGAAAAACTGTTTTTT.

This clonotype was found many times. V and J are TRBV29-1 and TRBJ1-2; D remains ambiguous. This CDR3 contains 11 residues. Trimming removed 7 bases from V and 4 bases from J, with 10 bases in between. Looked up from germline, CDR1 is SQVTM and CDR2 is ANQGSEA. The CDR3 region is CSAPLPYGYTF. CDR3 bases: TGCAGCGCCCCCCTCCCCTATGGCTACACCTTC.